These T cell receptor beta chains were read from a single sample in a study of somatic mutations in cytotoxic T cells in rheumatoid arthritis. Sequenced by immunoSEQ multiplex PCR; TCRdb stores in-frame clones only, minus some. The data hold approximately 2,600 clones, with 70% to 80% observed a single time. Sequenced material: CD8+ T cells sorted from blood. The source is a man between 65 and 85 years old with rheumatoid arthritis. The CDR3 runs from the conserved cysteine through the conserved F or W. Fields, in order: clone size, D gene, V gene, J gene, CDR3 protein, CDR3 DNA. D genes are given only for firm matches. Size is omitted from some rows. Given values are once, few, many or a class for expanded clones.

few	TRBD2	TRBV4-2	TRBJ2-3	CASSLLWTSGSREGTDTQYF	TGTGCCAGCAGCCTCCTTTGGACTAGCGGGAGTCGGGAAGGCACAGATACGCAGTATTTT
.	.	TRBV7-9	TRBJ2-7	CASSFPLQPYEQYF	TGTGCCAGCAGCTTCCCGTTACAGCCTTACGAGCAGTACTTC
.	TRBD2	TRBV29-1	TRBJ2-1	CGRALNEQFF	TGCGGGAGGGCCCTCAATGAGCAGTTCTTC
few	.	TRBV2	TRBJ2-1	CASSDLPSAEQFF	TGTGCCAGCAGTGACCTCCCTAGCGCCGAGCAGTTCTTC
.	.	TRBV13	TRBJ2-7	CASSLGQGIYEQYF	TGTGCCAGCAGCTTGGGGCAGGGAATATACGAGCAGTACTTC
.	.	TRBV4-1	TRBJ2-1	CASSPDGNEQFF	TGCGCCAGCAGCCCAGACGGGAATGAGCAGTTCTTC
.	TRBD2	TRBV5-1	TRBJ2-1	CASSPGTSGMDEQFF	TGCGCCAGCAGCCCCGGGACTAGCGGGATGGATGAGCAGTTCTTC
.	TRBD2	TRBV10-3	TRBJ2-2	CASGLAGTSGELFF	TGTGCCTCCGGACTAGCGGGAACGAGCGGGGAGCTGTTTTTT
once	.	TRBV9	TRBJ2-7	CASGPRVASYEQYF	TGTGCCAGCGGCCCCCGGGTAGCCTCCTACGAGCAGTACTTC
.	TRBD2	TRBV5-1	TRBJ2-7	CASSFAAGRREQYF	TGCGCCAGCAGCTTTGCAGCGGGGAGGCGCGAGCAGTACTTC
.	.	TRBV4-1	TRBJ1-4	CASSQSAEDEKLFF	TGCGCCAGCAGCCAATCGGCTGAGGATGAAAAACTGTTTTTT
.	TRBD2	TRBV9	TRBJ2-3	CASTLAGSTDTQYF	TGTGCCAGCACCCTAGCGGGAAGCACAGATACGCAGTATTTT
.	TRBD1	TRBV19	TRBJ1-2	CASSEQGAYGYTF	TGTGCCAGTAGTGAACAGGGGGCGTATGGCTACACCTTC
large	TRBD2	TRBV28	TRBJ2-1	CASSLKRGDNEQFF	TGTGCCAGCAGTTTGAAGCGGGGGGACAATGAGCAGTTCTTC
once	TRBD1	TRBV5-1	TRBJ2-2	CASSFRGQGASRTGELFF	TGCGCCAGCAGCTTCCGCGGACAGGGGGCATCGCGCACCGGGGAGCTGTTTTTT
.	TRBD2	TRBV7-8	TRBJ2-3	CASSRWLAGVKDTQYF	TGTGCCAGCAGCCGGTGGCTAGCGGGAGTTAAAGATACGCAGTATTTT
.	TRBD1	TRBV5-6	TRBJ2-7	CASSHYRGPYEQYF	TGTGCCAGCAGCCACTACAGGGGGCCGTACGAGCAGTACTTC
.	.	TRBV7-8	TRBJ1-5	CASSLKATRDSNQPQHF	TGTGCCAGCAGCTTAAAGGCCACACGGGATAGCAATCAGCCCCAGCATTTT
.	.	TRBV19	TRBJ2-6	CASSIDRGTGANVLTF	TGTGCCAGTAGTATAGATAGGGGTACTGGGGCCAACGTCCTGACTTTC
.	.	TRBV2	TRBJ1-1	CASSEVRGSNTEAFF	TGTGCCAGCAGTGAAGTAAGGGGGTCTAACACTGAAGCTTTCTTT
.	TRBD2	TRBV6-5	TRBJ2-1	CASGLAAYNEQFF	TGTGCCTCAGGACTAGCGGCTTACAATGAGCAGTTCTTC
.	TRBD2	TRBV9	TRBJ2-7	CASSVEHSGSSYEQYF	TGTGCCAGCAGCGTAGAGCATAGCGGGAGCTCCTACGAGCAGTACTTC
.	TRBD1	TRBV6-5	TRBJ2-5	CASSLRDRGRETQYF	TGTGCCAGCAGTCTCCGGGACAGGGGGCGAGAGACCCAGTACTTC
.	TRBD1	TRBV10-3	TRBJ2-5	CAISDPGQGGPQETQYF	TGTGCCATCAGTGATCCCGGACAGGGAGGACCCCAAGAGACCCAGTACTTC
few	.	TRBV29-1	TRBJ2-3	CSVEVNPSMYTDTQYF	TGCAGCGTTGAAGTTAATCCTAGCATGTACACAGATACGCAGTATTTT
.	TRBD1	TRBV6-5	TRBJ2-3	CASSSYPGGRDTQYF	TGTGCCAGCAGTTCCTACCCAGGGGGCAGAGATACGCAGTATTTT
.	.	TRBV10-3	TRBJ1-2	CASSPQTGTGFYGYTF	TGTGCCAGCAGTCCGCAAACAGGGACGGGGTTCTATGGCTACACCTTC
.	.	TRBV2	TRBJ2-5	CASKAFDVQEGETQYF	TGTGCCAGCAAAGCCTTTGATGTGCAGGAGGGAGAGACCCAGTACTTC
.	.	TRBV27	TRBJ2-1	CASSPQDGGYNEQFF	TGTGCCAGCAGTCCCCAGGATGGAGGCTACAATGAGCAGTTCTTC
.	TRBD1	TRBV10-3	TRBJ1-2	CTISESNRGPTNYGYTF	TGTACCATCAGTGAGTCGAACAGGGGGCCCACTAACTATGGCTACACCTTC
.	TRBD1	TRBV4-2	TRBJ1-1	CASSQGMVAGQHTEAFF	TGTGCCAGCAGCCAAGGCATGGTCGCGGGACAGCACACTGAAGCTTTCTTT
.	.	TRBV7-8	TRBJ2-2	CASSSLGAGKGNTGELFF	TGTGCCAGCAGCTCCCTAGGTGCGGGAAAGGGAAACACCGGGGAGCTGTTTTTT
.	TRBD1	TRBV7-3	TRBJ1-1	CASSLHQGAPEAFF	TGTGCCAGCAGCTTACACCAGGGGGCCCCTGAAGCTTTCTTT
once	TRBD1	TRBV9	TRBJ2-6	CASSIDRGSSGANVLTF	TGTGCCAGCAGCATAGACAGGGGTAGCTCTGGGGCCAACGTCCTGACTTTC
.	.	TRBV7-8	TRBJ2-1	CASSLERGPYNEQFF	TGTGCCAGCAGCTTAGAGAGAGGCCCCTACAATGAGCAGTTCTTC
.	TRBD2	TRBV4-2	TRBJ2-5	CASSQDREGQETQYF	TGTGCCAGCAGCCAAGATCGGGAGGGCCAAGAGACCCAGTACTTC
.	TRBD1	TRBV7-9	TRBJ2-7	CASSFSPGQGGGTYEQYF	TGTGCCAGCAGCTTTTCCCCGGGACAGGGTGGAGGAACCTACGAGCAGTACTTC
once	.	TRBV2	TRBJ2-7	CASSRQGYEQYF	TGTGCCAGCAGCCGGCAGGGCTACGAGCAGTACTTC
once	.	TRBV7-9	TRBJ2-7	CASSPQAELASYEQYF	TGTGCCAGCAGCCCCCAAGCTGAGTTAGCCTCCTACGAGCAGTACTTC
.	.	TRBV7-8	TRBJ1-4	CASSSRGGQRDQGRNEKLFF	TGTGCCAGCAGCTCTAGGGGGGGTCAACGTGACCAAGGGCGTAATGAAAAACTGTTTTTT
.	TRBD2	TRBV15	TRBJ2-7	CATGGSLYEQYF	TGTGCCACCGGCGGGAGTCTTTACGAGCAGTACTTC
.	TRBD1	TRBV6-5	TRBJ2-4	CASSQPGGGNIQYF	TGTGCCAGCAGTCAACCAGGGGGTGGAAACATTCAGTACTTC
.	.	TRBV28	TRBJ2-3	CASSLGLNTDTQYF	TGTGCCAGCAGTTTGGGACTTAACACAGATACGCAGTATTTT
.	TRBD1	TRBV15	TRBJ1-4	CATSIYRGIGEKLFF	TGTGCCACCAGCATCTACAGGGGAATCGGGGAAAAACTGTTTTTT
.	TRBD1	TRBV2	TRBJ1-5	CASSEAQGLQPQHF	TGTGCCAGCAGTGAAGCACAGGGGCTGCAGCCCCAGCATTTT
.	.	TRBV7-9	TRBJ1-2	CAGFGGIGYTF	TGTGCCGGTTTTGGAGGTATCGGCTACACCTTC